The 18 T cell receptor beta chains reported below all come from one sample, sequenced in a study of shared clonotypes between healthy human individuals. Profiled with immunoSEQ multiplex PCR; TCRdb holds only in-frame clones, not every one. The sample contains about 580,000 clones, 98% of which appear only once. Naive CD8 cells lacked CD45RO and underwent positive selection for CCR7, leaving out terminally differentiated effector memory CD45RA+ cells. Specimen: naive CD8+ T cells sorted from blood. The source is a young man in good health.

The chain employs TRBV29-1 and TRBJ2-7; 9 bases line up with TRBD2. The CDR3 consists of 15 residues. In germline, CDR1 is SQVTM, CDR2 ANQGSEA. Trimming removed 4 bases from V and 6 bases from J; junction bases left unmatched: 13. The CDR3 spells CSVVAGGPISGEQYF. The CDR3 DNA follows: TGCAGCGTTGTGGCGGGAGGGCCTATATCTGGCGAGCAGTACTTC.

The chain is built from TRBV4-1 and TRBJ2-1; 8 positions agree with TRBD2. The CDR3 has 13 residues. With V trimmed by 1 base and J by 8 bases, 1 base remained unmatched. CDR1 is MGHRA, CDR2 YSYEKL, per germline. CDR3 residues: CASSQVGRDEQFF. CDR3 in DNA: TGCGCCAGCAGCCAAGTCGGGAGGGATGAGCAGTTCTTC.

The chain's CDR3 is CASSLETSLAYEQYF. The CDR3 DNA reads TGTGCCAGCAGCCTCGAGACTAGTTTGGCCTACGAGCAGTACTTC. The V gene is TRBV11-2, the J gene TRBJ2-7; possibly TRBD2 for D (6 bases). The CDR3 loop spans 15 amino acids. Trimming stripped 5 bases from V and 2 bases from J, with 16 bases between. Germline CDR1 SGHAT, CDR2 FQNNGV.

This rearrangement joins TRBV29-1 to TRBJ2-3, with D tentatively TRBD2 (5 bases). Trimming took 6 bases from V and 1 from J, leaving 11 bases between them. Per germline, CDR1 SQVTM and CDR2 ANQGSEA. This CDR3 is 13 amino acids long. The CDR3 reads CSVRVIRTDTQYF. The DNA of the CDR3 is TGCAGCGTGCGGGTCATTCGCACAGATACGCAGTATTTT.

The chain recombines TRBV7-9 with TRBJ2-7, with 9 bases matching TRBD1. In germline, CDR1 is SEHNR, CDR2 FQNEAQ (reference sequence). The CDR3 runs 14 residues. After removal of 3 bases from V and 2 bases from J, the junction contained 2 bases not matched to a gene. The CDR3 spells CASSLWDRAYEQYF. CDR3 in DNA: TGTGCCAGCAGCTTGTGGGACAGGGCCTACGAGCAGTACTTC. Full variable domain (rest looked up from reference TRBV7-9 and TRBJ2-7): DTGVSQNPRHKITKRGQNVTFRCDPISEHNRLYWYRQTLGQGPEFLTYFQNEAQLEKSRLLSDRFSAERPKGSFSTLEIQRTEQGDSAMYLCASSLWDRAYEQYFGPGTRLTVT.

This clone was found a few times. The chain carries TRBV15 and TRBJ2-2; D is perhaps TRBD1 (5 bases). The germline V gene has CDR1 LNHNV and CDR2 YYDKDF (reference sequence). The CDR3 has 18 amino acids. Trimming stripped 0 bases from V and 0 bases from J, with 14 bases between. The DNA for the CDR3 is TGTGCCACCAGCAGAGATCTCTGGGGCCGATCGAACACCGGGGAGCTGTTTTTT. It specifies CATSRDLWGRSNTGELFF. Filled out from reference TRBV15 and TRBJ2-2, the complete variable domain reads DAMVIQNPRYQVTQFGKPVTLSCSQTLNHNVMYWYQQKSSQAPKLLFHYYDKDFNNEADTPDNFQSRRPNTSFCFLDIRSPGLGDTAMYLCATSRDLWGRSNTGELFFGEGSRLTVL.

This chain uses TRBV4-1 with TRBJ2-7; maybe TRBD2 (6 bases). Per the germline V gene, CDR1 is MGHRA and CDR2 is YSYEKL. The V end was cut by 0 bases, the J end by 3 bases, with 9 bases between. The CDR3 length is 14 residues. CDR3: CASSQEGGFYEQYF. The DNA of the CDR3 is TGCGCCAGCAGCCAAGAGGGGGGATTCTACGAGCAGTACTTC.

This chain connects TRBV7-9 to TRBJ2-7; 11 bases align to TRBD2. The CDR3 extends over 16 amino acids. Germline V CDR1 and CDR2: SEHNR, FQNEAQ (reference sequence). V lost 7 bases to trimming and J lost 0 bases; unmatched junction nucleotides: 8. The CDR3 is CASTAPGLADSYEQYF. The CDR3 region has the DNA TGTGCCAGCACCGCACCGGGACTAGCGGACTCCTACGAGCAGTACTTC.

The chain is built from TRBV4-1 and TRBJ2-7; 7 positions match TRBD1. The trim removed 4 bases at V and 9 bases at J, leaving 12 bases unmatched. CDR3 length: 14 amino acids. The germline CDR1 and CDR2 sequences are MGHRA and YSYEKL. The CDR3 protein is CASSPRDREVGQYF. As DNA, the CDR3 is TGCGCCAGCAGCCCGAGGGACAGAGAGGTAGGGCAGTACTTC.

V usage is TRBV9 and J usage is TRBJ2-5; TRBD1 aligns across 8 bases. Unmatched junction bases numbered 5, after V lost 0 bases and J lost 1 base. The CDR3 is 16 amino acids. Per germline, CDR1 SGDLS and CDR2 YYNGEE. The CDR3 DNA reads TGTGCCAGCAGCGTAGCGACAGGGGTCCTCCAAGAGACCCAGTACTTC. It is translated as CASSVATGVLQETQYF.

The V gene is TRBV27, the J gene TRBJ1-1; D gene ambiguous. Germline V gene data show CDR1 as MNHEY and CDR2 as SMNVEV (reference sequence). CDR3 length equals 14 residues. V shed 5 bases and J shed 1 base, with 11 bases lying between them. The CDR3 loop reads CASSALLPNTEAFF. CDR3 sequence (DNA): TGTGCCAGCAGTGCCCTCCTCCCGAACACTGAAGCTTTCTTT.

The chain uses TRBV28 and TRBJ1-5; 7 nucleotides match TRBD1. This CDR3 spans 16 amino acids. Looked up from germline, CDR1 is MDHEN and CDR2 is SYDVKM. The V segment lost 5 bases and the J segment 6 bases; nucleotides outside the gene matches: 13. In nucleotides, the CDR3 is TGTGCCAGCAGTCTGCTCCGACAGGGTGGAGTTCAGCCCCAGCATTTT. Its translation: CASSLLRQGGVQPQHF.

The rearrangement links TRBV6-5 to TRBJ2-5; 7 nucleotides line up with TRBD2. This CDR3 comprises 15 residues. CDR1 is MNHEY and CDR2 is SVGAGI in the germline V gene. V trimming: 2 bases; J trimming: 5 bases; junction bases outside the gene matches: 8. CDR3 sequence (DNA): TGTGCCAGCAGTTACAGCCCGGGGGGAACGGAGACCCAGTACTTC. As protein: CASSYSPGGTETQYF.

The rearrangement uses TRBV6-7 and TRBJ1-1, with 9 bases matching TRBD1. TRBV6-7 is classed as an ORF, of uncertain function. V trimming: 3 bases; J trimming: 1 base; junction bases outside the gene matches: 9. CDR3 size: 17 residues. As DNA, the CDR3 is TGTGCCAGCAGTTATCCCGGACAGGGGATGGAGAACACTGAAGCTTTCTTT. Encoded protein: CASSYPGQGMENTEAFF.

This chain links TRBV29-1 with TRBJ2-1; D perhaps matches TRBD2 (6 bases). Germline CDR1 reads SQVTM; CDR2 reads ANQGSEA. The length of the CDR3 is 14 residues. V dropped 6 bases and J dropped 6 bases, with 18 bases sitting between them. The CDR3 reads CSVDTGTGGNEQFF. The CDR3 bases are TGCAGCGTGGACACCGGGACTGGTGGCAATGAGCAGTTCTTC.

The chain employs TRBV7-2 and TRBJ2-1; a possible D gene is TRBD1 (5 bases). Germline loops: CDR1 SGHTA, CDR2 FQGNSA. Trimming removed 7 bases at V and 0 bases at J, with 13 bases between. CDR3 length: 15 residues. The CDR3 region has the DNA TGTGCCAGCATCCAGGGCGGTAGCTCCTACAATGAGCAGTTCTTC. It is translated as CASIQGGSSYNEQFF.

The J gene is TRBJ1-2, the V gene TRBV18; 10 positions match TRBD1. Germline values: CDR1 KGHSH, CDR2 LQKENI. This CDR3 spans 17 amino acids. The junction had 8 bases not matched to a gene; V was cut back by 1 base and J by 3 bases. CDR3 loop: CASSPLRQGASDYGYTF. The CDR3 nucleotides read TGTGCCAGCTCACCACTGAGACAGGGGGCTTCTGACTATGGCTACACCTTC.

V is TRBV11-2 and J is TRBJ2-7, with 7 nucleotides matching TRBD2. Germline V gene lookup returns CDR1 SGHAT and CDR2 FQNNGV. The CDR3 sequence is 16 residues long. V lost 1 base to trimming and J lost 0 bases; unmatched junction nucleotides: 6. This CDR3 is CASSLVGGRSSYEQYF. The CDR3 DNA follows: TGTGCCAGCAGCTTAGTCGGCGGGAGAAGCTCCTACGAGCAGTACTTC. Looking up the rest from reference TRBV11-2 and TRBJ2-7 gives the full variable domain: EAGVAQSPRYKIIEKRQSVAFWCNPISGHATLYWYQQILGQGPKLLIQFQNNGVVDDSQLPKDRFSAERLKGVDSTLKIQPAKLEDSAVYLCASSLVGGRSSYEQYFGPGTRLTVT.